This TCR beta chain derives from a study of human T cells and chemical hapten exposure. Study background: Readings were taken at 6 days from patch tests that had applied 0.01% DPC to the upper back.

The CDR3 extends over 13 amino acids. The V gene's germline CDR1 is SNHLY and CDR2 FYNNEI. V gave up 6 bases and J gave up 3 bases, with 10 bases separating them. TCRdb re-analysed the RACE reads in MiXCR, keeping a single row per CDR3 protein. The table shows under 200,000 distinct CDR3 sequences, with approximately 29% occurring only once. The time point here: pre-sensitization, week 0. Treatment denoted: therapeutic diphenylcyclopropenone sensitization with weekly scalp DPC. This receptor was identified in a woman aged 25 to 39 with alopecia areata. Some clones in this sample may be carry-over from other donors' samples. The specimen was whole blood, collected in connection with sensitization to the hapten diphenylcyclopropenone (DPC). This chain uses TRBV2 with TRBJ2-3; tentatively, D is TRBD1 (6 bases). The CDR3 bases are TGTGCCAGCAGAGGACAGCAAACAGATACGCAGTATTTT. Translating gives CASRGQQTDTQYF.